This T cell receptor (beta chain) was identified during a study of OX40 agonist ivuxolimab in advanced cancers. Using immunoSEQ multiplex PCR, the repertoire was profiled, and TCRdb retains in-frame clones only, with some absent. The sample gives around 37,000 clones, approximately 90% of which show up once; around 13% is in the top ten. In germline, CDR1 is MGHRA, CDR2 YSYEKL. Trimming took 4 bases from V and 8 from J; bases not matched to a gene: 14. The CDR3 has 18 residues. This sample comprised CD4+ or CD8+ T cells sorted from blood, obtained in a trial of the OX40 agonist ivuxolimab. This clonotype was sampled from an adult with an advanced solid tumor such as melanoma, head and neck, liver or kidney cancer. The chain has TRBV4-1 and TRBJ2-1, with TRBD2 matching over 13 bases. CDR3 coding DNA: TGCGCCAGCAGCCGAGAACTAGCGGGAGGGCTGGCTTTCGATGAGCAGTTCTTC. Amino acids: CASSRELAGGLAFDEQFF.